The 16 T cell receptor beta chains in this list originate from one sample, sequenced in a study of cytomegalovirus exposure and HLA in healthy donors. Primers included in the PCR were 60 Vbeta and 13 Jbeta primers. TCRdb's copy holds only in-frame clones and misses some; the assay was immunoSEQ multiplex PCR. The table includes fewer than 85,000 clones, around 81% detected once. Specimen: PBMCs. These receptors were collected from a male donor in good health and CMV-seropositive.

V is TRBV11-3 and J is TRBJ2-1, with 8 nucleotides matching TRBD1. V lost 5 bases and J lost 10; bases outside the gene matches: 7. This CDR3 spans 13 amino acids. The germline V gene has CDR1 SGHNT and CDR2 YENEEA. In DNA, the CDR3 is TGTGCCAGCAGCCCCCGGACAGGGTGGGAGCAGTTCTTC. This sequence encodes CASSPRTGWEQFF.

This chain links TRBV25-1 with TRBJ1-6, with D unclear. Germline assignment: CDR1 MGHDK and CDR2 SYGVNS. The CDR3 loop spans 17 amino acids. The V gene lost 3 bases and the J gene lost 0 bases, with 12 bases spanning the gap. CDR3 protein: CASSDQVGSSYNSPLHF. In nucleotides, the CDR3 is TGTGCCAGCAGTGACCAAGTGGGCAGCTCCTATAATTCACCCCTCCACTTT.

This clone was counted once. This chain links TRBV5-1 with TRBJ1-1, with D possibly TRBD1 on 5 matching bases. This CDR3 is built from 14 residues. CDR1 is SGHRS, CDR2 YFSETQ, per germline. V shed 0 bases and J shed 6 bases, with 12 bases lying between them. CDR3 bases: TGCGCCAGCAGCTTGGTCGTGCGGGGGTCTGAAGCTTTCTTT. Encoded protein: CASSLVVRGSEAFF.

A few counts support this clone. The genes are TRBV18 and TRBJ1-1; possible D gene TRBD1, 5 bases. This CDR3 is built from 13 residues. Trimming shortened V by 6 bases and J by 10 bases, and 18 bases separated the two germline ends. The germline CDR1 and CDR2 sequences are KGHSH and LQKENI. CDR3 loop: CASSPGREEGAFF. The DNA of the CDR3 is TGTGCCAGCTCTCCCGGCAGGGAGGAGGGAGCTTTCTTT.

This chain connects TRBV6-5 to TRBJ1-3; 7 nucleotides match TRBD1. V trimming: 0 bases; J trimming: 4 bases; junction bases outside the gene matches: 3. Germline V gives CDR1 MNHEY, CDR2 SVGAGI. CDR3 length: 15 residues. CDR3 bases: TGTGCCAGCAGTTACTCGACAGGGCAAGGAAACACCATATATTTT. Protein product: CASSYSTGQGNTIYF.

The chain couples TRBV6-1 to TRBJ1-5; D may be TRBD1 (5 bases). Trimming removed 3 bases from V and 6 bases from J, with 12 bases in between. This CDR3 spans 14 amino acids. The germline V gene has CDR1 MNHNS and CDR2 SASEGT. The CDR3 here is CASSDNRGGQPQHF. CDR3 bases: TGTGCCAGCAGTGACAATCGCGGGGGTCAGCCCCAGCATTTT.

The CDR3 DNA reads TGTGCCAGCAGCGTTGGGCTACGGAGCACAGATACGCAGTATTTT. It is translated as CASSVGLRSTDTQYF. The gene calls are TRBV9 and TRBJ2-3, with D uncertain. The germline V and J ends were trimmed by 2 bases and 0 bases, with 10 bases remaining between them. Per the germline V gene, CDR1 is SGDLS and CDR2 is YYNGEE. This CDR3 comprises 15 residues.

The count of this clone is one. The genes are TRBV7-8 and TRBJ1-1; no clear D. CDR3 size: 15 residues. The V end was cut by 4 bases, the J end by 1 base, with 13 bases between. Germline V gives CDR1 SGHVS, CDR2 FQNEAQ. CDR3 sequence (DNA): TGTGCCAGCAGCTCCAGCCAGGATCCGAACACTGAAGCTTTCTTT. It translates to CASSSSQDPNTEAFF.

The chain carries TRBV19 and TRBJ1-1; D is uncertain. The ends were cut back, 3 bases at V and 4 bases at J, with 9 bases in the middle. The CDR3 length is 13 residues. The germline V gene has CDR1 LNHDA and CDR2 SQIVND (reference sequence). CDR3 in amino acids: CASSIGQATEAFF. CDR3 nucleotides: TGTGCCAGTAGTATTGGCCAGGCCACTGAAGCTTTCTTT.

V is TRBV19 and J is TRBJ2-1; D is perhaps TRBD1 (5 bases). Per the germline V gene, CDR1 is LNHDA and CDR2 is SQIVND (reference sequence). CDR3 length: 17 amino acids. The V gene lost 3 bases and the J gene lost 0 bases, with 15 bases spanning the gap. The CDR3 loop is CASSILFARGSYNEQFF. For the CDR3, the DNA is TGTGCCAGTAGTATTCTTTTCGCTAGGGGCTCCTACAATGAGCAGTTCTTC.

The CDR3 sequence: CASSLDSGSTEQFF. The CDR3 DNA sequence: TGTGCCAGCAGCTTAGATTCGGGGTCGACGGAGCAGTTCTTC. The V and J genes are TRBV7-9 and TRBJ2-1, with D possibly matching TRBD2 (5 bases). Per the germline V gene, CDR1 is SEHNR and CDR2 is FQNEAQ (reference sequence). There are 14 residues in the CDR3. With 1 base removed from V and 10 bases from J, the gap between germline ends came to 14 bases.

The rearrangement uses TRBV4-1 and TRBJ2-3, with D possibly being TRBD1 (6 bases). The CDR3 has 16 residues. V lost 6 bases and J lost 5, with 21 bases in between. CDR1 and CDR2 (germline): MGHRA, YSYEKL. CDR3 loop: CASRGAPSGAIDTQYF. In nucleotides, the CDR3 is TGCGCCAGCAGGGGGGCCCCAAGTGGTGCGATAGATACGCAGTATTTT.

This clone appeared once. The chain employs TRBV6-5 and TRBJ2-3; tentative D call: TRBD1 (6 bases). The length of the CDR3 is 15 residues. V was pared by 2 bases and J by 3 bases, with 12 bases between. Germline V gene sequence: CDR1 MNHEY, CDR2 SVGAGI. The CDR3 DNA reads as TGTGCCAGCAGTTACAGGGGGTCAGGTACAGATACGCAGTATTTT. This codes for CASSYRGSGTDTQYF.

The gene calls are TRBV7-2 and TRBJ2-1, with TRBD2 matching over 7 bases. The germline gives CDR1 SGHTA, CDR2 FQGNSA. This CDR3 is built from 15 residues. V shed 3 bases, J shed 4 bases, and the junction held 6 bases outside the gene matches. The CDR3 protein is CASSFWGGEYNEQFF. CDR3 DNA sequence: TGTGCCAGCAGCTTTTGGGGGGGAGAATACAATGAGCAGTTCTTC.

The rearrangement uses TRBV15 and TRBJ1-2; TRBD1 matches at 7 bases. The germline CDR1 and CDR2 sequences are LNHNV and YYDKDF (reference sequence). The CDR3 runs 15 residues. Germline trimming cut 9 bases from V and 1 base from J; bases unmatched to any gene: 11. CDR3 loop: CATSFNRGINYGYTF. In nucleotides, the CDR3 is TGTGCCACTAGCTTCAACAGGGGCATTAACTATGGCTACACCTTC.

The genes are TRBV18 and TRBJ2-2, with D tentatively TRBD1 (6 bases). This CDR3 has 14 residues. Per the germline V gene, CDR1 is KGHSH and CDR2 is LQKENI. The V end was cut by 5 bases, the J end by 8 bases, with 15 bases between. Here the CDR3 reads CASSFDRTLGELFF. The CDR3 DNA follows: TGTGCCAGCTCATTCGACAGGACCTTGGGGGAGCTGTTTTTT.